A selection of T cell receptor beta chains follows, all from one sample in a study of T-cell reconstitution after alpha-beta-depleted transplantation in children. MiXCR, applied by TCRdb to the PCR reads, yields one record per CDR3 protein. The data contain 530,000 or so distinct CDR3 sequences, 25% to 30% of them singletons. This material consisted of PBMCs, taken before TCRalphabeta/CD19-depleted stem cell transplant. The source of these receptors is a boy in the first two years of life with Wiskott-Aldrich syndrome, due to receive a stem cell transplant. Both conserved end residues are part of each CDR3. A D gene is named only where the DNA matches it firmly. Clone size appears in some rows only: once, few, many, or a class for an expanded clone.

J gene,D gene,V gene,clone size,CDR3 protein,CDR3 DNA
TRBJ2-7,.,TRBV5-1,.,CASSLVLGVSYEQYF,TGCGCCAGCAGCTTGGTTTTGGGGGTATCCTACGAGCAGTACTTC
TRBJ2-7,TRBD2,TRBV5-1,.,CASRRISSGSSYEQYF,TGCGCCAGCAGGCGAATCTCTAGCGGGAGTTCCTACGAGCAGTACTTC
TRBJ2-2,TRBD2,TRBV5-1,few,CASSWGLAANTGELFF,TGCGCCAGCAGCTGGGGACTAGCGGCGAACACCGGGGAGCTGTTTTTT
TRBJ2-3,TRBD2,TRBV20-1,few,CSARVGSGRDTQYF,TGCAGTGCTAGAGTGGGTAGCGGGAGGGATACGCAGTATTTT
TRBJ2-3,TRBD2,TRBV5-6,few,CASSWTSGGLAQYF,TGTGCCAGCAGCTGGACTAGCGGGGGGCTCGCGCAGTATTTT
TRBJ2-5,.,TRBV11-2,.,CASSLRPSSGETQYF,TGTGCCAGCAGCTTAAGGCCATCGTCTGGGGAGACCCAGTACTTC
TRBJ1-2,.,TRBV10-3,few,CAISGAGALYGYTF,TGTGCCATCAGTGGGGCAGGGGCCCTCTATGGCTACACCTTC
TRBJ1-5,.,TRBV25-1,few,CASSEYGGVGQPQHF,TGTGCCAGCAGTGAATATGGAGGGGTAGGTCAGCCCCAGCATTTT
TRBJ1-4,TRBD1,TRBV5-1,once,CASSLRGTGLEKLFF,TGCGCCAGCAGCCTACGAGGGACAGGTCTTGAAAAACTGTTTTTT
TRBJ2-7,.,TRBV6-5,few,CASSYRSSYEQYF,TGTGCCAGCAGTTATAGGTCTTCCTACGAGCAGTACTTC
TRBJ2-2,.,TRBV12-3/TRBV12-4,.,CASRQAANTGELFF,TGTGCCAGCCGACAGGCCGCGAACACCGGGGAGCTGTTTTTT
TRBJ2-1,.,TRBV10-3,.,CAMPGAASSYNEQFF,TGTGCCATGCCCGGGGCTGCTAGCTCCTACAATGAGCAGTTCTTC
TRBJ2-5,TRBD2,TRBV3-1,.,CASSQDRTSLQETQYF,TGTGCCAGCAGCCAAGACAGGACTAGCCTCCAAGAGACCCAGTACTTC
TRBJ2-5,.,TRBV5-1,.,CASSLAGFGQETQYF,TGCGCCAGCAGCTTGGCCGGTTTTGGCCAAGAGACCCAGTACTTC
TRBJ2-7,TRBD1,TRBV3-1,.,CASSQKGASMAEQYF,TGTGCCAGCAGCCAAAAGGGGGCCTCGATGGCCGAGCAGTACTTT
TRBJ2-7,.,TRBV29-1,.,CSVVRLYYEQYF,TGCAGCGTTGTGCGGCTTTACTACGAGCAGTACTTC
TRBJ1-1,.,TRBV5-1,.,CASSLGSTGNTEAFF,TGCGCCAGCAGCTTGGGATCGACAGGGAACACTGAAGCTTTCTTT
TRBJ2-7,.,TRBV20-1,.,CSARGPSSYEQYF,TGCAGTGCTAGAGGTCCTAGCTCCTACGAGCAGTACTTC
TRBJ2-1,TRBD2,TRBV5-1,.,CASSRGLGRDNEQFF,TGCGCCAGCAGCAGGGGACTAGGTAGGGACAATGAGCAGTTCTTC
TRBJ2-1,.,TRBV7-2,.,CASSLGVGGHNEQFF,TGTGCCAGCAGCTTAGGGGTAGGGGGACACAATGAGCAGTTCTTC
TRBJ1-1,TRBD1,TRBV6-6,.,CAGRQGNTEAFF,TGTGCCGGACGACAGGGGAACACTGAAGCTTTCTTT
TRBJ2-3,.,TRBV20-1,.,CSARADASPDTQYF,TGCAGTGCTAGAGCTGACGCTAGTCCAGATACGCAGTATTTT
TRBJ1-1,.,TRBV10-3,.,CAISEQANTEAFF,TGTGCCATCAGCGAACAGGCGAACACTGAAGCTTTCTTT
TRBJ2-7,.,TRBV28,few,CASLSRGGNEQYF,TGTGCCAGCCTTTCAAGGGGTGGAAACGAGCAGTACTTC
TRBJ1-5,.,TRBV20-1,.,CSARRTGEHQPQHF,TGCAGTGCTAGGCGGACGGGAGAGCATCAGCCCCAGCATTTT
TRBJ2-3,.,TRBV18,few,CASSPSSSTDTQYF,TGTGCCAGCTCACCATCTTCTAGCACAGATACGCAGTATTTT
TRBJ2-2,TRBD2,TRBV7-6,few,CASSSTLAGIAGELFF,TGTGCCAGCAGCTCCACGTTAGCGGGAATCGCCGGGGAGCTGTTTTTT
TRBJ1-5,.,TRBV15,few,CATSVRPPQHF,TGTGCCACCAGCGTGCGTCCTCCCCAGCATTTT
TRBJ2-4,.,TRBV4-1,few,CASSQDRGTKNIQYF,TGCGCCAGCAGCCAAGATAGGGGGACCAAAAACATTCAGTACTTC
TRBJ2-1,.,TRBV6-6,.,CASSYGGEQFF,TGTGCCAGCAGTTACGGGGGAGAGCAGTTCTTC
TRBJ2-1,.,TRBV28,.,CAHVYRGAAYNEQFF,TGTGCCCATGTTTATAGAGGGGCCGCCTACAATGAGCAGTTCTTC
TRBJ2-3,.,TRBV29-1,.,CTGRVTDTQYF,TGCACAGGAAGGGTCACAGATACGCAGTATTTT
TRBJ2-7,TRBD2,TRBV5-1,.,CASSLTPTSSFYEQYF,TGCGCCAGCAGCCTCACCCCGACTAGCTCTTTCTACGAGCAGTACTTC
TRBJ2-1,.,TRBV11-3,few,CASSLGDFIENEQFF,TGTGCCAGCAGCTTGGGAGATTTTATAGAAAATGAGCAGTTCTTC
TRBJ2-2,.,TRBV5-5,.,CASSLFRVVDTGELFF,TGTGCCAGCAGCTTGTTTAGGGTGGTTGACACCGGGGAGCTGTTTTTT
TRBJ2-3,TRBD2,TRBV5-1,.,CASSLPRGGPADTQYF,TGCGCCAGCAGCTTGCCGCGGGGAGGGCCGGCAGATACGCAGTATTTT
TRBJ2-5,.,TRBV5-1,.,CASSLSWRAGETQYF,TGCGCCAGCAGCCTGAGTTGGAGGGCCGGGGAGACCCAGTACTTC
TRBJ2-2,TRBD2,TRBV15,.,CATATSGNTGELFF,TGTGCCACGGCGACTAGCGGGAACACCGGGGAGCTGTTTTTT
TRBJ1-5,.,TRBV20-1,few,CSARQGGTYSNQPQHF,TGCAGTGCTAGGCAGGGTGGAACTTATAGCAATCAGCCCCAGCATTTT
TRBJ1-6,.,TRBV3-1,.,CASSQRGVGNSPLHF,TGTGCCAGCAGCCAGCGGGGGGTGGGTAATTCACCCCTCCACTTT
TRBJ2-5,TRBD2,TRBV7-7,few,CASSSREGQETQYF,TGTGCCAGCAGCTCACGGGAGGGCCAAGAGACCCAGTACTTC
TRBJ1-4,.,TRBV9,few,CASSASVGGEKLFF,TGTGCCAGCAGCGCGTCCGTCGGGGGCGAAAAACTGTTTTTT
TRBJ2-1,TRBD2,TRBV7-8,few,CASSFSGTSIRNEQFF,TGTGCCAGCAGCTTTTCCGGGACTAGCATAAGGAATGAGCAGTTCTTC
TRBJ2-3,.,TRBV18,.,CASSPVGAWSTDTQYF,TGTGCCAGCTCACCGGTGGGGGCTTGGAGCACAGATACGCAGTATTTT
TRBJ2-4,.,TRBV20-1,.,CSARDGAGRNIQYF,TGCAGTGCTAGAGATGGGGCGGGAAGGAACATTCAGTACTTC
TRBJ1-1,.,TRBV28,.,CASSPIGGPNTEAFF,TGTGCCAGCAGTCCGATCGGGGGGCCGAACACTGAAGCTTTCTTT
TRBJ2-5,TRBD2,TRBV20-1,few,CSARDWRRDYGTQYF,TGCAGTGCTAGAGACTGGAGACGGGACTACGGGACCCAGTACTTC